Sequencing of this TCR beta chain was carried out in a study of beta chain features in type 1 diabetes. Study-wide background: All samples together contributed 107,917,701 sorted cells for examination.

The sequenced template was cDNA made from the entire isolated RNA. Some clones are missing from TCRdb's copy, which holds only in-frame ones; the method was immunoSEQ multiplex PCR. The repertoire holds 95,000 to 150,000 clones, with roughly 15% as singletons. Study-wide results and limits: The naive, central memory and Treg TCRB repertoires looked more alike in patients than they did in healthy donors. Shorter TCRB CDR3s, moderately but significantly so, marked every one of the four CD4+ subsets in Type 1 diabetes patients. Short templates might get an advantage during PCR, and this would be equal in patients and controls. Whether TCRB rearrangement is influenced by HLA type was left unresolved in this analysis.

As concerns this clone: Its antigen is unknown.

V gave up 10 bases and J gave up 5 bases; unmatched junction bases: 6. Germline V gene sequence: CDR1 MNHEY, CDR2 SVGAGI. This CDR3 spans 13 amino acids. The TCR was taken from a young man with type 1 diabetes. Sequencing was done on a sample of central memory CD4+ T cells from blood. The chain combines TRBV6-5 with TRBJ2-5; 11 bases line up with TRBD1. The DNA of the CDR3 is TGTGCCACCCGGACAGGGGGCCAGGAGACCCAGTACTTC. This translates into CATRTGGQETQYF.